This T cell receptor (beta chain) is from a study of low-dose radiotherapy and immunotherapy resistance in tumors. V was pared by 3 bases and J by 2 bases, with 17 bases between. There are 17 residues in the CDR3. The germline V gene encodes CDR1 MDHEN and CDR2 SYDVKM. Primers targeting TRAV and TRBV primed first-strand cDNA, covering alpha and beta chains. A constant-region primer paired with the V-primer adapter amplified TCRs over roughly 18 PCR cycles. TCRdb reprocessed the reads with MiXCR, giving one entry per CDR3 protein. In the table there are about 6,400 distinct CDR3 sequences, approximately 64% of which are singletons.

This TCR was recovered from a human donor with advanced metastatic prostate, ovarian, gallbladder or colorectal cancer (not recorded which). This table probably holds off-target reads from a library built for another chain. The V call is TRBV28, the J call TRBJ1-5, with D tentatively TRBD1 (6 bases). The CDR3 DNA is TGTGCCAGCAGTTTGTTCACAGGGCTGAGCGGCAATCAGCCCCAGCATTTT. This translates into CASSLFTGLSGNQPQHF.